Described below is a single T cell receptor beta chain sequence and its context. The antigen is not known. Germline loops: CDR1 MDHEN, CDR2 SYDVKM. The J segment lost 7 bases and the V segment lost 3 bases, leaving 6 bases of the junction unmatched. This CDR3 spans 15 amino acids. The repertoire was sequenced with immunoSEQ multiplex PCR; TCRdb's copy has only in-frame clones and lacks some. The table has 50,000 to 65,000 clones, roughly 90% seen once. The data were taken from a study of OX40 agonist ivuxolimab in advanced cancers. Study-level information: Dosing consisted of intravenous ivuxolimab at 0.01 to 10 mg/kg every 2 weeks.

Broader study findings: CD4+ and CD8+ blood T cells expanded clonally by week 6 at 0.1 to 3.0 mg/kg.

The input for sequencing was CD4+ or CD8+ T cells sorted from blood, taken in a trial of the OX40 agonist ivuxolimab. This TCR was recovered from an adult with an advanced solid tumor such as melanoma, head and neck, liver or kidney cancer. The V and J genes are TRBV28 and TRBJ2-1; 10 bases fit TRBD2. CDR3 DNA sequence: TGTGCCAGCAGTTTTTCGACTAGCGGGCGGAATGAGCAGTTCTTC. Translated: CASSFSTSGRNEQFF.